The 20 T cell receptor beta chains reported below all come from one sample, sequenced in a study of blood T cell repertoires in COVID-19. The method was immunoSEQ multiplex PCR; TCRdb's version includes in-frame clones alone and lacks a portion of them. Of around 100,000 clones in the sample, approximately 85% were seen once. Source material: peripheral blood. These receptors came from a woman aged 55-70 years with COVID-19, enrolled during active disease.

The genes are TRBV10-1 and TRBJ1-5; D gene uncertain. Per germline, CDR1 WNHNN and CDR2 SYGVQD (reference sequence). This CDR3 region has 13 residues. The ends were cut back, 6 bases at V and 0 bases at J, with 6 bases in the middle. CDR3: CASRFHSNQPQHF. CDR3 DNA: TGCGCCAGCAGATTCCATAGCAATCAGCCCCAGCATTTT.

This rearrangement joins TRBV2 to TRBJ1-2; 9 bases are shared with TRBD1. The CDR3 is 13 amino acids. Unmatched junction bases numbered 8, after V lost 7 bases and J lost 8 bases. CDR1 and CDR2 from the germline V gene are SNHLY and FYNNEI. CDR3 sequence (DNA): TGTGCCAGCAATGGACAGGGGCACAACGGCTACACCTTC. This encodes CASNGQGHNGYTF.

This chain connects TRBV2 to TRBJ2-4; weak D call: TRBD1 (5 bases). The CDR3 loop spans 12 amino acids. Germline lookup yields CDR1 SNHLY and CDR2 FYNNEI. Between the trimmed V and J ends, which lost 3 bases and 8 bases, there was a span of 8 bases. The CDR3 spells CASSDREDIQYF. CDR3 DNA: TGTGCCAGCAGTGACAGGGAAGACATTCAGTACTTC. The variable domain in full, with the rest retrieved from reference TRBV2 and TRBJ2-4, is EPEVTQTPSHQVTQMGQEVILRCVPISNHLYFYWYRQILGQKVEFLVSFYNNEISEKSEIFDDQFSVERPDGSNFTLKIRSTKLEDSAMYFCASSDREDIQYFGAGTRLSVL.

V gene TRBV5-1 combines with J gene TRBJ1-2; D possibly corresponds to TRBD1 (6 bases). Trimming pared 2 bases from V and 4 bases from J, leaving 12 bases between. This CDR3 region has 14 residues. Germline lookup yields CDR1 SGHRS and CDR2 YFSETQ. CDR3 nucleotide sequence: TGCGCCAGCAGCTTCGGGGGGCACAGCTATGGCTACACCTTC. This codes for CASSFGGHSYGYTF. The full variable domain, completed using reference TRBV5-1 and TRBJ1-2, is KAGVTQTPRYLIKTRGQQVTLSCSPISGHRSVSWYQQTPGQGLQFLFEYFSETQRNKGNFPGRFSGRQFSNSRSEMNVSTLELGDSALYLCASSFGGHSYGYTFGSGTRLTVV.

V is TRBV11-1 and J is TRBJ2-7; TRBD2 might be the D (6 bases). Trimming removed 1 base at V and 2 bases at J, with 12 bases between. The CDR3 spans 15 residues. Germline CDR1 is SGHAT and CDR2 is FQDESV (reference sequence). The CDR3 sequence: CASSLGGDPPYEQYF. For the CDR3, the DNA is TGTGCCAGCAGCTTAGGCGGGGACCCGCCCTACGAGCAGTACTTC.

This chain uses TRBV2 with TRBJ2-5, with D possibly being TRBD1 (6 bases). V lost 2 bases to trimming and J lost 1 base, with 11 bases between them. The CDR3 spans 15 residues. The germline CDR1 and CDR2 sequences are SNHLY and FYNNEI. The CDR3: CASSERGQTQETQYF. The DNA for the CDR3 is TGTGCCAGCAGTGAAAGAGGACAGACCCAAGAGACCCAGTACTTC.

This clone came up a few times. This sequence joins TRBV11-1 and TRBJ2-4; TRBD1 aligns across 7 bases. This CDR3 is built from 16 residues. Germline CDR1 and CDR2: SGHAT and FQDESV (reference sequence). J gave up 6 bases and V 2 bases, and 10 bases lay outside the gene matches. This chain's CDR3 is CASSLSVGQERNIQYF. Here the CDR3 DNA reads TGTGCCAGCAGCTTATCAGTCGGACAGGAGAGAAACATTCAGTACTTC. Based on the CDR3 plus reference TRBV11-1 and TRBJ2-4, the full variable domain is EAEVAQSPRYKITEKSQAVAFWCDPISGHATLYWYRQILGQGPELLVQFQDESVVDDSQLPKDRFSAERLKGVDSTLKIQPAELGDSAMYLCASSLSVGQERNIQYFGAGTRLSVL.

The gene calls are TRBV12-3 or TRBV12-4 and TRBJ1-4, with D uncertain. Trimming took off 6 bases at V and 5 bases at J, with 7 bases between the two ends. There are 12 residues in the CDR3. The CDR3 reads CASSRVNEKLFF. The DNA for the CDR3 is TGTGCCAGCAGCCGTGTGAATGAAAAACTGTTTTTT.

The rearrangement uses TRBV29-1 and TRBJ1-2; D possibly corresponds to TRBD1 (5 bases). Per the germline V gene, CDR1 is SQVTM and CDR2 is ANQGSEA. CDR3 size: 13 residues. Trimming removed 2 bases from V and 5 bases from J, with 12 bases in between. The CDR3 reads CSVETPGNYGYTF. The CDR3 DNA is TGCAGCGTTGAAACCCCAGGGAATTATGGCTACACCTTC.

The J gene is TRBJ2-5, the V gene TRBV24-1; D gene unclear. CDR1 and CDR2 (germline): KGHDR, SFDVKD. The V end was cut by 4 bases, the J end by 1 base, with 12 bases between. The CDR3 contains 15 residues. DNA of the CDR3: TGTGCCACCAGTGAGTGGAAACAGCCCCAAGAGACCCAGTACTTC. Amino acid sequence: CATSEWKQPQETQYF.

The V call is TRBV29-1, the J call TRBJ2-7; TRBD1 agrees at 8 bases. The germline V gene encodes CDR1 SQVTM and CDR2 ANQGSEA. Losses at the gene ends were 0 bases for V and 3 bases for J; bases not matched to a gene: 7. The CDR3 consists of 15 residues. CDR3 residues: CSVEDPRQGIYEQYF. CDR3 nucleotide sequence: TGCAGCGTTGAAGATCCCCGACAGGGGATCTACGAGCAGTACTTC.

The CDR3 DNA reads TGTGCCAGCAGTGAATTTGAGACAGAAACTGAAGCTTTCTTT. Protein: CASSEFETETEAFF. This sequence joins TRBV6-1 and TRBJ1-1; perhaps TRBD1 as D (5 bases). Germline CDR1 MNHNS, CDR2 SASEGT. The CDR3 totals 14 residues. V shed 2 bases and J shed 5 bases, with 12 bases lying between them.

The chain couples TRBV5-1 to TRBJ2-7; D is possibly TRBD1 (6 bases). V lost 0 bases and J 0 bases, leaving 13 bases between the germline ends. Germline V lookup: CDR1 SGHRS, CDR2 YFSETQ. The CDR3 consists of 16 residues. Here the CDR3 reads CASSLASQGSSYEQYF. The CDR3 DNA reads TGCGCCAGCAGCTTGGCCAGTCAGGGGAGCTCCTACGAGCAGTACTTC.

The rearrangement links TRBV6-2 or TRBV6-3 to TRBJ1-2; tentatively, D is TRBD1 (5 bases). V lost 3 bases to trimming and J lost 4 bases, with 12 bases between them. The CDR3 contains 14 residues. From germline, CDR1 is MNHEY and CDR2 SVGEGT. CDR3: CASSYFDSPYGYTF. CDR3 DNA: TGTGCCAGCAGTTATTTCGACAGTCCCTATGGCTACACCTTC.

V is TRBV18 and J is TRBJ1-1, with D unresolved. The CDR3 runs to 14 residues. Germline CDR1 KGHSH, CDR2 LQKENI. Trimming stripped 6 bases from V and 4 bases from J, with 15 bases between. This CDR3 reads CASSPDSRTTEAFF. The CDR3 DNA reads TGTGCCAGCTCCCCAGACTCACGCACCACTGAAGCTTTCTTT.

V usage is TRBV20-1 and J usage is TRBJ2-7; D might be TRBD1 (6 bases). V lost 3 bases and J lost 3, with 15 bases in between. This CDR3 has 14 residues. Germline V gives CDR1 DFQATT, CDR2 SNEGSKA (reference sequence). CDR3 sequence (DNA): TGCAGTGCTAGTACCAGGGGACACCACTACGAGCAGTACTTC. This codes for CSASTRGHHYEQYF.

The J gene is TRBJ1-6, the V gene TRBV7-9; no clear D gene. The CDR3 extends over 14 amino acids. Germline lookup yields CDR1 SEHNR and CDR2 FQNEAQ (reference sequence). V lost 3 bases, J lost 6 bases, and 9 bases lay in between. CDR3 in DNA: TGTGCCAGCAGCTTCGGTAACTCTAATTCACCCCTCCACTTT. Translated: CASSFGNSNSPLHF.

This chain links TRBV5-1 with TRBJ1-5; D not resolved. Germline lookup yields CDR1 SGHRS and CDR2 YFSETQ. The CDR3 spans 14 residues. With 0 bases removed from V and 1 base from J, the gap between germline ends came to 5 bases. The CDR3 nucleotides read TGCGCCAGCAGCTTGGACTGGAGCAATCAGCCCCAGCATTTT. It yields the protein CASSLDWSNQPQHF.

The J gene is TRBJ2-7, the V gene TRBV5-1; perhaps TRBD1 as D (6 bases). In germline, CDR1 is SGHRS, CDR2 YFSETQ. V gave up 4 bases and J gave up 6 bases, with 20 bases separating them. The CDR3 has 15 residues. The CDR3 bases are TGCGCCAGCAGCACTGGGGTTGGGGGCAGGGTCGAGCAGTACTTC. Translated, it gives CASSTGVGGRVEQYF. Variable domain in full (rest from reference TRBV5-1 and TRBJ2-7): KAGVTQTPRYLIKTRGQQVTLSCSPISGHRSVSWYQQTPGQGLQFLFEYFSETQRNKGNFPGRFSGRQFSNSRSEMNVSTLELGDSALYLCASSTGVGGRVEQYFGPGTRLTVT.

The V gene is TRBV5-4, the J gene TRBJ1-2, with 10 bases identical to TRBD1. The germline gives CDR1 SGHNT, CDR2 YYREEE (reference sequence). The CDR3 is 17 amino acids. V lost 4 bases to trimming and J lost 5 bases; unmatched junction nucleotides: 14. The CDR3 sequence: CASSQLGHGTGVYGYTF. The CDR3, as DNA: TGTGCCAGCAGCCAACTCGGTCATGGGACAGGGGTTTATGGCTACACCTTC.